This T cell receptor beta chain is drawn from a study of cytotoxic CD8 clonotypes in ibrutinib-treated CLL. Measured with immunoSEQ multiplex PCR; TCRdb has only the in-frame clones, and not every one. The sample includes 200,000 to 250,000 clones, approximately 79% of them seen just once. The CDR3 consists of 15 residues. J gave up 1 base and V 9 bases, and 11 bases lay outside the gene matches. The germline V gene encodes CDR1 MNHEY and CDR2 SVGAGI. J is TRBJ2-5 and V is TRBV6-5; 7 bases are a match to TRBD1. The receptor's source is a human donor with chronic lymphocytic leukemia. The sample in question was PBMCs, obtained after 12 months of ibrutinib treatment. The CDR3 nucleotides are TGTGCCAGGATAAGGGGGCTGACAGCCCAAGAGACCCAGTACTTC. This sequence encodes CARIRGLTAQETQYF.